This T cell receptor (beta chain) stems from a study of cytomegalovirus exposure and HLA in healthy donors (dated by TCRdb to about 2017). Describing the broader study: An earlier analysis of approximately 640 of the donors reported 250 to 300 Gb of sequence data and some 120 million unique TCR beta sequences from some 180 million T cells. A later genetic analysis used genome-wide SNP genotypes for about 60% of the roughly 670 donors, treating that subset as a discovery cohort. In a later analysis, previously published TCR beta repertoires from 500 to 750 donors were re-analyzed and high-resolution HLA genotyping was added so that TCR occurrence patterns could be studied. Among roughly 400 genotyped donors of the cohort, an average of roughly 230,000 unique TCR beta nucleotide sequences was sequenced per donor, of which roughly 17% were non-productive. The study aimed to test whether signatures of past pathogen exposure could be identified by cataloging public T cell receptors. HLA typing covered class I and class II loci at four-digit resolution. Besides the first cohort of 666 subjects, a separate validation cohort made up of 120 different subjects was used. To decide whether each TCR beta V gene segment behaved as functional or pseudogenic, an earlier analysis of several hundred of the donors relied on high-throughput TCR beta sequencing. The later analysis used no new phenotypic data to find candidate immune exposures, relying instead on TCR beta sequences and their occurrence across donors. Roughly 300 gigabases of sequencing data and approximately 85 million unique TCR sequences were included in an early release covering about 700 HLA-typed donors. Donor age, sex, ethnicity and CMV serostatus were collected together with the repertoire data. A handful of DR-DQ haplotypes were handled as single units for association and clustering because linkage in the cohort was strong. The T cell repertoires of 666 subjects were profiled by immunosequencing and related to cytomegalovirus serostatus. Among the roughly 430 genotyped donors, approximately 81% belonged to the genetic ancestry cluster associated with self-reported Caucasian donors. Typing coverage varied by locus: roughly 620-640 donors for A, B, C, DRB1 and DQB1; 500 to 550 for DQA1; approximately 570 for DPA1; about 450 for DPB1. To predict cytomegalovirus infection status, the study combined high-throughput TCR immunosequencing, statistical association of individual TCRs with disease status, and machine learning. Every repertoire in the discovery cohort had been generated on one and the same sequencing platform. Paper-wide results and their limitations: Sequencing depth was assumed to be roughly uniform across donors in the presence/absence analyses, though that assumption may not hold. It was suggested by the authors that the approach could potentially be generalized to other disease states and immunological phenotypes. Some IMGT-functional V segments, including TRBV6-2 and TRBV6-3, could not be distinguished by the 87-base-pair reads and were therefore excluded. Compared with equally common non-associated chains, HLA-associated TCR beta chains in a later analysis were more clonally expanded and had lower generation probabilities. When HLA alleles, especially DR and DQ, strongly co-occurred, attributing TCR associations to individual alleles was difficult. The cohort was sequenced for TCR beta chains only, and without alpha or paired-chain data the features that could be detected were limited. In a later genetic analysis, fewer N-insertions in productive TCRs were reported among donors in an Asian-associated ancestry cluster than the roughly 710-donor mean. The study gave a list of roughly 150 TCR beta chains associated with cytomegalovirus. An association between a missense DCLRE1C variant and V-gene and J-gene trimming of TCR beta chains was found in a later genetic analysis and replicated in an independent cohort. Linkage disequilibrium might explain the correlated functional status among segregating V segments, but an unknown experimental factor could not be excluded. The earlier analysis of a few hundred of the donors excluded fewer than 20 rarely observed V segments, including chromosome 9 orphons, because counts were too low. In vitro tests confirmed that a few of the cytomegalovirus-associated TCR beta chains recognize cytomegalovirus antigens. A cluster of highly shared sequence variants was judged likely to represent a technical artifact of the sequencing pipeline. Most TCR sequences were seen in very few donors, while some public TCRs were found in many individuals. According to a later analysis, TCR association rates differed among HLA loci, with DRB1 alleles showing the most associated TCRs and HLA-C alleles showing the fewest. A further reported finding was that TCR beta sequences accurately predicted the HLA-A and HLA-B alleles for most subjects in the first cohort. In a later analysis, 16,951 TCR beta sequences were associated with specific HLA alleles at a false discovery rate of 0.05. Because some donors lacked HLA typing at each locus, the association tests relied only on the typed subset. The only immune exposure information available for the cohort was CMV serostatus. A later analysis found that most CMV-associated TCR beta chains appeared HLA-restricted, with HLA associations seemingly driven largely by CMV exposure. In an earlier analysis of some 500 of the donors, most TCR beta V segments were observed in productive rearrangements about 87% or about 30% of the time, broadly matching IMGT annotations. Cytomegalovirus status was reported to be diagnosed by the classifier with high specificity and sensitivity in both the original and validation cohorts. According to a later analysis, parvovirus B19, influenza, CMV and Epstein-Barr virus appeared linked to several top co-occurrence clusters.

With respect to this clone: The antigen it binds to is not known. No clone much larger than this one lies a single base away; base qualities are absent.

The cohort consisted of some 670 healthy bone marrow donors. At the time of sampling, all cohort members were nominally healthy, though unrecorded immune exposures were likely present. The donor was CMV seronegative and belonged to the group of over 300 seronegative cohort members. A peripheral blood sample was provided by each donor, and peripheral blood mononuclear cells were used for TCR beta sequencing. Genomic DNA extraction from the blood cell samples was performed with the Qiagen DNeasy Blood Extraction Kit. Germline trimming amounts to 4 bases on V and 2 bases on J, with 8 as the count of junction bases outside the gene matches. The CDR3 contains 15 residues, cysteine and phenylalanine counted. Just CDR3 DNA is preserved here, 45 bases in frame from base 1. Based on the germline V gene, the CDR1 and CDR2 sequences are SGHTA and FQGNSA. Libraries were prepared through the immunoSEQ multiplex PCR assay. For the multiplex PCR, a mixture combining 60 forward primers for TCR Vbeta segments and 13 reverse primers for TCR Jbeta segments was used. The CDR3 region of rearranged TCR beta genes was amplified from genomic DNA by a multiplex PCR assay. The Illumina HiSeq System was used to sequence the amplified TCR beta libraries as 87-base-pair reads. The study's processing was this. In a later analysis, tens of millions of unique TCR beta chains were counted across the 500 to 850 repertoires, and around 10 million of these chains were shared by at least two donors. Raw reads were error-corrected and collapsed into unique sequences by a nearest-neighbor algorithm in which closely related sequences were merged to remove PCR and sequencing errors. To assign V, D and J gene segments, CDR3 sequences were aligned to IMGT reference sequences. Each retained sequence needed at least a six-nucleotide match to both a V gene segment and a J gene segment. A rearrangement was called productive if the CDR3 had no stop codons and remained in frame with V and J, and every other rearrangement was called non-productive. CDR3 was defined according to IMGT convention as the region running from the second conserved V-encoded cysteine to the conserved J-encoded phenylalanine. The earlier analysis of fewer than 750 of the donors excluded sequences that lacked an unambiguous match to a single V gene segment. An earlier analysis of several hundred of the donors called V segments functional above 56.7% productive rearrangements and segregating when the between-donor standard deviation exceeded 5%. To diagnose cytomegalovirus status from the catalog of TCR beta chain sequences, a statistical classification framework was built. In a later analysis, TCR nucleotide sequences were compared against IMGT/GENE-DB human TR gene sequences so that V and J genes could be assigned. The TCRdist pipeline was used in a later analysis to assign CDR3 sequences and most-parsimonious VDJ recombination scenarios. A later analysis defined each TCR beta chain by its CDR3 amino acid sequence plus V-gene family, and excluded reads lacking a unique V-gene family. A later analysis removed 592 highly shared, low-generation-probability nucleotide sequences to deal with suspected cross-contamination and a sequencing artifact. In a later analysis, a clonal expansion index was calculated for each public chain from normalized within-repertoire ranks of inferred template counts. A later analysis computed generation probabilities with a VDJ recombination model fitted to out-of-frame rearrangements, and checked the results against IGoR. Hypergeometric tests were used in a later analysis to score TCR-TCR, TCR-HLA and TCR-CMV co-occurrence, with a repertoire-size bias correction applied to the TCR pairs. False discovery rates were estimated in a later analysis by permuting HLA or CMV assignments 20 times. In a later analysis, co-occurring TCRs were grouped using DBSCAN, and TCRdist sequence similarity was added for clustering within HLA-allele-positive subsets. Co-occurrence clustering excluded repertoires with fewer than 30,000 or more than 120,000 public chains, plus five with anomalous nucleotide sharing. This immuneACCESS table, as held by TCRdb, lists in-frame sequences with V and J called but not all clones. Of the missing ones, under half trace to an unresolved V gene in checked studies; the others have no known cause. V, J and clone size were drawn from that table, and D and trimming were deduced from the DNA. In this sample the table shows about 170,000 clones, 71% of which occur a single time. The ten largest clones take up roughly 1.6% of the sample.

The rearranged chain carries TRBV7-2 and TRBJ2-7; 7 bases in between match TRBD2. The sample was PBMCs. This clonotype was obtained from a girl aged 5-17 years in good health and CMV-seronegative. CDR3 loop: CASSSGGSDPYEQYF. The sequence in DNA is TGTGCCAGCAGCTCAGGCGGGAGCGACCCCTACGAGCAGTACTTC.